Below, 21 T cell receptor beta chains from the same sample are listed, as sequenced in a study of post-analysis software for immune sequencing data. The study, taken as a whole, reports: Controls had lower frequencies than patients of about 5 TRBV segments, which included TRBV5-6, TRBV5-1 and TRBV20-1.

Researchers reported that TCR beta cDNA libraries carried unique molecular identifiers. Each CDR3 protein is one row after TCRdb ran MiXCR on the PCR reads. Of some 890,000 distinct CDR3 sequences listed, approximately 53% were seen once; the top ten hold about 4.5%. Which antigens these TCRs recognize remains unknown. Sequenced sample: blood. These receptors originate from a girl aged 5-17 years with multiple sclerosis.

This clonotype has only a few counts. The V gene is TRBV12-3 or TRBV12-4, the J gene TRBJ1-4; TRBD1 is a possible D gene (6 bases). This CDR3 has 14 residues. V lost 3 bases to trimming and J lost 7 bases, with 12 bases between them. CDR3 in amino acids: CASSLSGDSEKLFF. The DNA for the CDR3 is TGTGCCAGCAGTTTGTCAGGGGATAGTGAAAAACTGTTTTTT.

This clonotype showed up just a few times. V usage is TRBV14 and J usage is TRBJ2-1, with D unclear. Looked up from germline, CDR1 is SGHDN and CDR2 is FVKESK. The CDR3 loop spans 12 amino acids. Between the trimmed V and J ends, which lost 1 base and 6 bases, there was a span of 4 bases. The CDR3 protein is CASSQGFNEQFF. The CDR3 DNA reads TGTGCCAGCAGCCAAGGTTTCAATGAGCAGTTCTTC.

The gene calls are TRBV4-1 and TRBJ2-3; weak D call: TRBD2 (5 bases). Germline V gives CDR1 MGHRA, CDR2 YSYEKL. V lost 1 base to trimming and J lost 3 bases, with 11 bases between them. The CDR3 runs to 15 residues. DNA for the CDR3: TGCGCCAGCAGCCAAGTCGGGGTCATGACAGATACGCAGTATTTT. Its protein is CASSQVGVMTDTQYF.

The chain has TRBV12-3 or TRBV12-4 and TRBJ2-5, with D perhaps matching TRBD2 (5 bases). The CDR3 consists of 15 residues. The ends were cut back, 6 bases at V and 3 bases at J, with 17 bases in the middle. For the CDR3, the DNA is TGTGCCAGCAGAATCGACTGGAGCGGAGAAGAGACCCAGTACTTC. Its translation: CASRIDWSGEETQYF.

In this sample, this clonotype turned up a few times. The rearrangement links TRBV3-1 to TRBJ2-1; D remains unclear. The ends were cut back, 3 bases at V and 6 bases at J, with 15 bases in the middle. Per the germline V gene, CDR1 is LGHDT and CDR2 is YNNKEL (reference sequence). This CDR3 contains 15 residues. Written as DNA, the CDR3 is TGTGCCAGCAGCCACGCACCGGGTCTGGGCAATGAGCAGTTCTTC. Protein product: CASSHAPGLGNEQFF.

The rearrangement links TRBV20-1 to TRBJ2-1, with 8 bases that match TRBD1. Germline trimming cut 2 bases from V and 5 bases from J; bases unmatched to any gene: 11. This CDR3 is built from 16 residues. In germline, CDR1 is DFQATT, CDR2 SNEGSKA (reference sequence). The CDR3 region is CSARPRTGSIHNEQFF. CDR3 sequence (DNA): TGCAGTGCTAGACCCCGGACAGGGAGTATACACAATGAGCAGTTCTTC.

CDR3 in amino acids: CASSSAGTANTGELFF. CDR3 bases: TGCGCCAGCAGCTCGGCAGGGACCGCTAACACCGGGGAGCTGTTTTTT. V usage is TRBV5-1 and J usage is TRBJ2-2; possibly TRBD1 or TRBD2 for D (5 bases each). Germline CDR1 is SGHRS and CDR2 is YFSETQ. This CDR3 region has 16 residues. Trimming left V 3 bases short and J 2 bases short, with 14 bases between. Using reference TRBV5-1 and TRBJ2-2 for the parts outside the CDR3, the full variable domain is KAGVTQTPRYLIKTRGQQVTLSCSPISGHRSVSWYQQTPGQGLQFLFEYFSETQRNKGNFPGRFSGRQFSNSRSEMNVSTLELGDSALYLCASSSAGTANTGELFFGEGSRLTVL.

V is TRBV29-1 and J is TRBJ1-4, with 9 bases that match TRBD1. The CDR3 is 15 amino acids. The germline V gene encodes CDR1 SQVTM and CDR2 ANQGSEA. The V and J ends lost 1 base and 4 bases, in that order; junction bases with no gene match: 4. CDR3 in amino acids: CSVEGGGQGNEKLFF. The CDR3 DNA sequence: TGCAGCGTTGAAGGTGGGGGACAGGGTAATGAAAAACTGTTTTTT.

The chain joins TRBV20-1 to TRBJ2-4, with TRBD2 matching over 9 bases. J was trimmed by 13 bases and V by 0 bases; bases with no gene match: 10. Germline CDR1 and CDR2: DFQATT and SNEGSKA (reference sequence). The length of the CDR3 is 14 residues. In DNA, the CDR3 is TGCAGTGCTAGAGAGGGACTAGCAGGAGAAAAGCAGTACTTC. It specifies CSAREGLAGEKQYF.

The chain is built from TRBV9 and TRBJ1-5; 7 bases fit TRBD1. The CDR3 is made up of 15 amino acids. Germline CDR1 is SGDLS and CDR2 is YYNGEE. V lost 2 bases to trimming and J lost 1 base; unmatched junction nucleotides: 3. CDR3 nucleotide sequence: TGTGCCAGCAGCGTCCAGGGGGAAAGCAATCAGCCCCAGCATTTT. Translation gives CASSVQGESNQPQHF.

The chain has TRBV7-2 and TRBJ1-2; D might be TRBD1 (6 bases). CDR1 SGHTA and CDR2 FQGNSA come from the germline V gene. The CDR3 has 15 amino acids. Trimming took off 5 bases at V and 4 bases at J, with 17 bases between the two ends. In DNA form, the CDR3 reads TGTGCCAGCAGCCCTAGATGGGGGGCGGGCTATGGCTACACCTTC. It translates to CASSPRWGAGYGYTF.

V gene TRBV7-8 combines with J gene TRBJ2-5; D is uncertain. Germline CDR1 is SGHVS and CDR2 is FQNEAQ. The CDR3 spans 13 residues. V was clipped by 5 bases and J by 3 bases, with 10 bases between them. The CDR3 loop is CASSQTAKETQYF. In DNA, the CDR3 is TGTGCCAGCAGCCAGACTGCAAAAGAGACCCAGTACTTC.

The chain is built from TRBV30 and TRBJ2-1, with a possible D match to TRBD1 (5 bases). CDR3 length: 14 residues. Trimming removed 2 bases from V and 4 bases from J, with 12 bases in between. CDR1 is GTSNPN, CDR2 SVGIG, per germline (reference sequence). The CDR3 DNA reads TGTGCCTGGAGTACAGGCTCTACATACAATGAGCAGTTCTTC. Its translation is CAWSTGSTYNEQFF.

The CDR3 DNA reads TGCAGCGTTGAGGGGGGAGACTTCTTTTACAATGAGCAGTTCTTC. Its translation: CSVEGGDFFYNEQFF. This chain connects TRBV29-1 to TRBJ2-1; weak D call: TRBD2 (6 bases). The germline V gene encodes CDR1 SQVTM and CDR2 ANQGSEA. The germline V and J ends were trimmed by 3 bases and 4 bases, with 16 bases remaining between them. The CDR3 length is 15 residues.

This clonotype has more than one count but fewer than ten. This CDR3 reads CSASPGGRNEQFF. CDR3 DNA: TGCAGTGCTAGTCCCGGTGGGAGGAATGAGCAGTTCTTC. This chain links TRBV20-1 with TRBJ2-1, with D possibly being TRBD2 (6 bases). V was cut by 3 bases and J by 7 bases, with 13 bases left in between. The CDR3 runs to 13 residues. Germline CDR1 and CDR2: DFQATT and SNEGSKA (reference sequence).

The chain couples TRBV7-6 to TRBJ2-1; D perhaps matches TRBD2 (6 bases). This CDR3 has 13 amino acids. In germline, CDR1 is SGHVS, CDR2 FNYEAQ. Trimming stripped 5 bases from V and 9 bases from J, with 14 bases between. The CDR3 nucleotides read TGTGCCAGCAGCCCGACACTCGGGGGTGAGCAGTTCTTC. Its translation: CASSPTLGGEQFF.

The chain has TRBV20-1 and TRBJ2-3; TRBD2 matches at 13 bases. Per germline, CDR1 DFQATT and CDR2 SNEGSKA (reference sequence). The junction had 6 bases not matched to a gene; V was cut back by 4 bases and J by 8 bases. The CDR3 extends over 14 amino acids. The CDR3 DNA reads TGCAGTGCTACCCGGACTAGCGGGAGAGGTACGCAGTATTTT. This encodes CSATRTSGRGTQYF.

This clonotype was picked up a small number of times. The chain recombines TRBV5-1 with TRBJ1-2; no definite D call. Trimming removed 2 bases from V and 2 bases from J, with 10 bases in between. CDR1 is SGHRS, CDR2 YFSETQ, per germline. The CDR3 covers 14 residues. CDR3 DNA: TGCGCCAGCAGCTTCAGGACGGACAACTATGGCTACACCTTC. Translation: CASSFRTDNYGYTF.

The chain couples TRBV6-6 to TRBJ1-5; TRBD1 matches at 9 bases. The CDR3 extends over 16 amino acids. CDR1 MNHNY and CDR2 SVGAGI come from the germline V gene (reference sequence). After removal of 2 bases from V and 2 bases from J, the junction contained 4 bases not matched to a gene. The CDR3 loop reads CASSYGRQGGNQPQHF. As DNA, the CDR3 is TGTGCCAGCAGTTACGGGAGACAGGGGGGCAATCAGCCCCAGCATTTT.

This chain connects TRBV6-1 to TRBJ2-1; D might be TRBD2 (7 bases). Germline V gene data show CDR1 as MNHNS and CDR2 as SASEGT. This CDR3 has 15 residues. V was shortened by 1 base and J by 8 bases, with 15 bases between the two germline ends. CDR3 in amino acids: CASSEDRGASDEQFF. CDR3 coding DNA: TGTGCCAGCAGTGAAGATCGGGGGGCGAGCGATGAGCAGTTCTTC.

This clonotype was observed a handful of times. The rearrangement joins TRBV20-1 to TRBJ2-5, with D possibly being TRBD2 (6 bases). The CDR3 has 14 amino acids. V lost 3 bases to trimming and J lost 1 base, with 12 bases between them. Germline-derived CDR1 and CDR2 are DFQATT and SNEGSKA (reference sequence). The CDR3 region is CSASGGKSQETQYF. CDR3 bases: TGCAGTGCTAGCGGAGGGAAAAGCCAAGAGACCCAGTACTTC.